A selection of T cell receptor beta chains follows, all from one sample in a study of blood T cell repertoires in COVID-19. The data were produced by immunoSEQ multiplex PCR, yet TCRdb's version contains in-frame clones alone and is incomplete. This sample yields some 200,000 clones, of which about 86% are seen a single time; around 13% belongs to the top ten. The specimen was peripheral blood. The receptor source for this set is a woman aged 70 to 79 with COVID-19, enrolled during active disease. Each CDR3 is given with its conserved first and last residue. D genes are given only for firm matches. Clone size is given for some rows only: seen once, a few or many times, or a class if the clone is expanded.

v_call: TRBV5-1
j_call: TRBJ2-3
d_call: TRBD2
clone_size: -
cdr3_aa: CASTLAGGSDTQYF
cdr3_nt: TGCGCCAGCACATTAGCGGGAGGGTCAGATACGCAGTATTTT

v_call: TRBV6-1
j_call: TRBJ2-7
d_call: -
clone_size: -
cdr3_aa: CASSEAFRSQGRNEQYF
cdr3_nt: TGTGCCAGCAGTGAAGCGTTTCGGTCACAGGGGAGGAACGAGCAGTACTTC

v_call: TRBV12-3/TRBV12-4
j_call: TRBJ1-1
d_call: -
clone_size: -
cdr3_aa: CASERQVGTEAFF
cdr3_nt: TGTGCCAGCGAGAGACAGGTCGGCACTGAAGCTTTCTTT

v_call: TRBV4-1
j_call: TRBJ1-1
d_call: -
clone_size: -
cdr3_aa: CASSPTGNTEAFF
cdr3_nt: TGCGCCAGCAGCCCCACAGGGAACACTGAAGCTTTCTTT

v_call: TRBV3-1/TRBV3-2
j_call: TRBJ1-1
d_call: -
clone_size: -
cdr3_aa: CASSQDRNTEAFF
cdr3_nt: TGTGCCAGCAGCCAAGACCGGAACACTGAAGCTTTCTTT

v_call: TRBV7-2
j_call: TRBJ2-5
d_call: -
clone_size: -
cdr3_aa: CASSLVTGQETQYF
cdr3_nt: TGTGCCAGCAGCTTAGTGACAGGACAAGAGACCCAGTACTTC

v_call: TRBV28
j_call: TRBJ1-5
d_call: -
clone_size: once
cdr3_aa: CASSPPRRQNQPQHF
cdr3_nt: TGTGCCAGCAGCCCCCCCAGGAGGCAAAATCAGCCCCAGCATTTT

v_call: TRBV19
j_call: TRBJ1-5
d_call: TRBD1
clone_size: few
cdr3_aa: CASSQTGGNQPQHF
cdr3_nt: TGTGCCAGTAGTCAAACAGGGGGCAATCAGCCCCAGCATTTT

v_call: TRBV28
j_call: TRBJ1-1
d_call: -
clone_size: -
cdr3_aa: CASRGSSGHKNTEAFF
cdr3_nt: TGTGCCAGCAGAGGCTCTTCGGGACACAAGAACACTGAAGCTTTCTTT

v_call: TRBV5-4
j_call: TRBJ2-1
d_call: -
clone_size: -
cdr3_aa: CASSHIDREQFF
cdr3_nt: TGTGCCAGCAGCCATATCGACAGAGAGCAGTTCTTC

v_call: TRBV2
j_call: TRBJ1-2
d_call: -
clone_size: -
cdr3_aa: CASSEVPGSRGYTF
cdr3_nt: TGTGCCAGCAGTGAAGTTCCAGGGTCTCGAGGCTACACCTTC

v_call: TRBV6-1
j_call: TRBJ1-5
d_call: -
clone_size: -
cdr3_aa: CASSEASGGAQPQHF
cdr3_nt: TGTGCCAGCAGTGAAGCTTCTGGGGGGGCTCAGCCCCAGCATTTT

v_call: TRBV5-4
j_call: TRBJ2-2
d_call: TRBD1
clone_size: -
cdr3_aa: CASSLIRAGGLGELFF
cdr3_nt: TGTGCCAGCAGCTTGATCAGGGCAGGGGGTTTAGGGGAGCTGTTTTTT

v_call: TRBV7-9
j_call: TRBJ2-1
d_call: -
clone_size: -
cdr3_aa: CASSSSGTSYNEQFF
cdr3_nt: TGTGCCAGCAGCTCATCCGGGACATCCTACAATGAGCAGTTCTTC

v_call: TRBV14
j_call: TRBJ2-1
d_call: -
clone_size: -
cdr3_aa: CASSYGNEQFF
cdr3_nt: TGTGCCAGCAGCTACGGCAATGAGCAGTTCTTC

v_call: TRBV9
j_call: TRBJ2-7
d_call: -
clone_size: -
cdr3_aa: CASSVEVRGHEQYF
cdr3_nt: TGTGCCAGCAGCGTAGAGGTCAGGGGACACGAGCAGTACTTC

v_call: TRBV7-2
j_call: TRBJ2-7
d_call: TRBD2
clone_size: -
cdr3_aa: CASSFSGRASYEQYF
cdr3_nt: TGTGCCAGCAGTTTTAGCGGGAGGGCCTCCTACGAGCAGTACTTC

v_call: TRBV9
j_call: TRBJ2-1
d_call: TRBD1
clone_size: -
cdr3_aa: CASSGAGTEKPYNEQFF
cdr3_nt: TGTGCCAGCAGCGGGGCTGGGACAGAGAAGCCATACAATGAGCAGTTCTTC

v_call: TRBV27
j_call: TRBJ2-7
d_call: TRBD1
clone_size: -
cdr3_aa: CASSLTGTGDLYEQYF
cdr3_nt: TGTGCCAGCAGTTTGACCGGGACAGGGGATCTCTACGAGCAGTACTTC

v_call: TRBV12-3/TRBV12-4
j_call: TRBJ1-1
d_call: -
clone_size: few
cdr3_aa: CASSWGGEAFF
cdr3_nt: TGTGCCAGCAGTTGGGGAGGTGAAGCTTTCTTT

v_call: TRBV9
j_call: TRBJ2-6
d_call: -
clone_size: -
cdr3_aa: CASSVEGGGPGANVLTF
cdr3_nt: TGTGCCAGCAGCGTAGAAGGAGGGGGCCCTGGGGCCAACGTCCTGACTTTC

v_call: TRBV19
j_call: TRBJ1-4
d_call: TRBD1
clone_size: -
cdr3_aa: CASSILRTGGFEKLFF
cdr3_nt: TGTGCCAGTAGTATTCTCCGGACAGGGGGCTTTGAAAAACTGTTTTTT

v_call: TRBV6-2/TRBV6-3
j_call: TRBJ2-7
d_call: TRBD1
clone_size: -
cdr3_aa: CASSYVTGGPIVYEQYF
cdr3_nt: TGTGCCAGCAGTTATGTGACAGGGGGCCCTATCGTCTACGAGCAGTACTTC

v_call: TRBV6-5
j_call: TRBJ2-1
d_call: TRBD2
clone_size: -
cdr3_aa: CASDRTSGSGNEQFF
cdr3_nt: TGTGCCAGTGACAGGACTAGCGGGAGTGGGAATGAGCAGTTCTTC

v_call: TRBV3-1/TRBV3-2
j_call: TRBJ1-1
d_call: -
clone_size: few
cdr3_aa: CASSRGGAEAFF
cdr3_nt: TGTGCCAGCAGCCGCGGGGGAGCTGAAGCTTTCTTT

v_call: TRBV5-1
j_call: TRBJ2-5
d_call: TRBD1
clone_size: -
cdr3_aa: CASSLDGTGGGETQYF
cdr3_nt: TGCGCCAGCAGCTTGGATGGGACAGGGGGCGGGGAGACCCAGTACTTC

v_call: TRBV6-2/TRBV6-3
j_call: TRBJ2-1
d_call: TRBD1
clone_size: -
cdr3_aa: CASSYSFGGQEYNEQFF
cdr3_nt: TGTGCCAGCAGTTACTCCTTCGGGGGACAGGAATACAATGAGCAGTTCTTC

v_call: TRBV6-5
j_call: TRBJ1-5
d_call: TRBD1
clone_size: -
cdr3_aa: CASSNRGSQPQHF
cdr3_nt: TGTGCCAGCAGTAACAGGGGTTCGCAGCCCCAGCATTTT

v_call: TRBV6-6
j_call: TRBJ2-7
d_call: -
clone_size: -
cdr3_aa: CASSYTRRAAGEQYF
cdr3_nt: TGTGCCAGCAGTTACACCCGGCGGGCGGCGGGCGAGCAGTACTTC

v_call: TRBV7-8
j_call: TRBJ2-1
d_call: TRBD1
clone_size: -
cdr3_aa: CASSPSPGTGSSYNEQFF
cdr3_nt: TGTGCCAGCAGCCCCAGTCCCGGGACAGGGAGCTCCTACAATGAGCAGTTCTTC

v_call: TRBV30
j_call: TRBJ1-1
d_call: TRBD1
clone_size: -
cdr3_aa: CAWSAQGAFTEAFF
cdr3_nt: TGTGCCTGGAGTGCGCAGGGGGCGTTCACTGAAGCTTTCTTT

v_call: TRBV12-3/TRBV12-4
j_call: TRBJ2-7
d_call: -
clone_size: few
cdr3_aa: CASSFNSYEQYF
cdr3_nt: TGTGCCAGCAGTTTTAACAGCTACGAGCAGTACTTC

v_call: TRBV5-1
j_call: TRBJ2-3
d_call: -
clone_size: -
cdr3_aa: CASSLSSGTDTQYF
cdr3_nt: TGCGCCAGCAGCTTGTCTAGCGGCACAGATACGCAGTATTTT

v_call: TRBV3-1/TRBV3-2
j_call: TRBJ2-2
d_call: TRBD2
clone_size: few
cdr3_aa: CASSQNPGLASTGELFF
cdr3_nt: TGTGCCAGCAGCCAAAACCCGGGACTAGCGTCAACCGGGGAGCTGTTTTTT

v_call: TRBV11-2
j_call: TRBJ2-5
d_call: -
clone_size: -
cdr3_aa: CASSHRVETQYF
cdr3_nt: TGTGCCAGCAGCCACAGGGTAGAGACCCAGTACTTC

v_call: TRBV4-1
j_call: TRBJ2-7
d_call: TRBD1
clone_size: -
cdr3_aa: CASSRTGLYEQYF
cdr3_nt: TGCGCCAGCAGCCGGACAGGGCTCTACGAGCAGTACTTC

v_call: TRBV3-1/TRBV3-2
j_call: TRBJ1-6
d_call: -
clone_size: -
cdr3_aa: CASSQGTAAYSPLHF
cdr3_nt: TGTGCCAGCAGCCAAGGGACAGCTGCCTATTCACCCCTCCACTTT

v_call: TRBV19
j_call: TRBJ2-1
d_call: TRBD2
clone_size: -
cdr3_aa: CASSIPREAEEQFF
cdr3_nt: TGTGCCAGTAGTATACCTCGGGAGGCGGAGGAGCAGTTCTTC

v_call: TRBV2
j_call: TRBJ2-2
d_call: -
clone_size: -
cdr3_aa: CASSAQGSNTGELFF
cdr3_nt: TGTGCCAGCAGTGCTCAGGGTTCGAACACCGGGGAGCTGTTTTTT

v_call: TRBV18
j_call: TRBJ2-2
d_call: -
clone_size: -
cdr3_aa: CASSPVIQENTGELFF
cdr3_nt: TGTGCCAGCTCACCGGTTATCCAGGAGAACACCGGGGAGCTGTTTTTT

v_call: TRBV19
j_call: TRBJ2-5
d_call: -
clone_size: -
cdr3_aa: CASSRDGGETQYF
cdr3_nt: TGTGCCAGTAGTAGGGACGGAGGGGAGACCCAGTACTTC

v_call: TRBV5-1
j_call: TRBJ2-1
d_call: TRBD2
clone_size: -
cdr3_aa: CASRLAGGNEQFF
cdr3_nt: TGCGCCAGCAGACTAGCGGGAGGCAATGAGCAGTTCTTC

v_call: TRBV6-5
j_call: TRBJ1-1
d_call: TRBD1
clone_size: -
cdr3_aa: CASTPPGGRAEAFF
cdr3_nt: TGTGCCAGCACCCCCCCAGGGGGCAGGGCTGAAGCTTTCTTT

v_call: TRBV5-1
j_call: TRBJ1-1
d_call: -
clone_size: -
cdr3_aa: CASSLRGTEAFF
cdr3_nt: TGCGCCAGCAGCCTCAGGGGCACTGAAGCTTTCTTT